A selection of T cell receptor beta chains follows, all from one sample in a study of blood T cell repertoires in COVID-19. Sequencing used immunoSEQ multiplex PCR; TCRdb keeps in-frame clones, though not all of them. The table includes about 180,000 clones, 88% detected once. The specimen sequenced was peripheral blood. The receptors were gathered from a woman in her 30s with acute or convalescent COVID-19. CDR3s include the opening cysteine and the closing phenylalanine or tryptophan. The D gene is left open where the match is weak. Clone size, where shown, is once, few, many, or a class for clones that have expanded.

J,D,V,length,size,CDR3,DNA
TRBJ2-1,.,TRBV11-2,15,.,CASSLYGSPGTEQFF,TGTGCCAGCAGCTTATATGGGTCCCCAGGCACTGAGCAGTTCTTC
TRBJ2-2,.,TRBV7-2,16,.,CASSLIGRRDTGELFF,TGTGCCAGCAGCTTAATAGGGAGAAGGGACACCGGGGAGCTGTTTTTT
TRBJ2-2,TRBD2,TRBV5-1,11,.,CATGRAGELFF,TGCGCCACTGGGAGGGCCGGGGAGCTGTTTTTT
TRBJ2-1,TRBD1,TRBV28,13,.,CASRSRGRDEQFF,TGTGCCAGCAGGTCCAGGGGGCGCGATGAGCAGTTCTTC
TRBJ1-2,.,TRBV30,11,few,CAWNSNYGYTF,TGTGCCTGGAACTCTAACTATGGCTACACCTTC
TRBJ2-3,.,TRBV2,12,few,CASSPEASAQYF,TGTGCCAGCAGCCCGGAGGCAAGCGCGCAGTATTTT
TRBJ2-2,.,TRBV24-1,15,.,CATSDSEGLTGELFF,TGTGCCACCAGTGATTCGGAGGGGCTCACCGGGGAGCTGTTTTTT
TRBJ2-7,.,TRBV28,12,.,CASSSRSYEQYF,TGTGCCAGCAGTTCTCGGTCCTACGAGCAGTACTTC
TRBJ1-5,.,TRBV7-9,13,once,CASRQGPHQPQHF,TGTGCCAGCAGACAGGGACCCCATCAGCCCCAGCATTTT
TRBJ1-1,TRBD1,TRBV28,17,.,CASRDPGQGPTLAEAFF,TGTGCCAGCAGGGACCCGGGACAGGGGCCGACGCTCGCTGAAGCTTTCTTT